These 10 T cell receptor beta chains came from one sample sequenced in a study of blood T cells in healthy people across ages. It was with a sample-barcoded 5' primer and a J-beta primer mix that a second PCR of roughly 7 to 11 cycles was run. TCRdb analysed the 5' RACE reads with MiXCR anew, one entry per CDR3 protein. The sample consists of under 850,000 distinct CDR3 sequences, 35% to 40% of them appearing once. Sequencing was carried out using blood. The receptors shown here come from a man aged 18 to 29 in good health.

This clonotype was seen repeatedly, ten times or more. This chain links TRBV29-1 with TRBJ2-1; no firm D call. In germline, CDR1 is SQVTM, CDR2 ANQGSEA. The germline V and J ends were trimmed by 5 bases and 7 bases, with 12 bases remaining between them. The CDR3 spans 12 residues. This chain's CDR3 is CSVNTLGNEQFF. CDR3 sequence (DNA): TGCAGCGTTAATACATTGGGGAATGAGCAGTTCTTC.

The count of this clonotype is one. The CDR3 DNA reads TGTGCCAGCAGCCTCGGACGGGGGGCTACCTATGGCTACACCTTC. This sequence encodes CASSLGRGATYGYTF. The chain has TRBV7-2 and TRBJ1-2; the D gene is possibly TRBD1 (6 bases). The CDR3 totals 15 residues. V was trimmed by 5 bases and J by 4 bases, leaving 17 bases between them. Germline V gene sequence: CDR1 SGHTA, CDR2 FQGNSA.

The chain couples TRBV10-3 to TRBJ2-1, with 13 bases matching TRBD2. J gave up 5 bases and V 6 bases, and 4 bases lay outside the gene matches. The CDR3 is made up of 15 amino acids. Germline V gene data show CDR1 as ENHRY and CDR2 as SYGVKD. CDR3 residues: CAIRDGTSGDNEQFF. The CDR3 region has the DNA TGTGCCATCAGAGACGGGACTAGCGGGGACAATGAGCAGTTCTTC.

The table lists this clonotype with a few counts. The chain combines TRBV7-9 with TRBJ1-1; no clear D. This CDR3 is 15 amino acids long. Germline V lookup: CDR1 SEHNR, CDR2 FQNEAQ (reference sequence). Trimming left V 2 bases short and J 10 bases short, with 20 bases between. The CDR3 nucleotides read TGTGCCAGCAGCTTAATTGTCGGCGGCCCCGCTCCAGCTTTCTTT. Amino acid sequence: CASSLIVGGPAPAFF.

The gene calls are TRBV11-2 and TRBJ2-1; 9 bases are a match to TRBD2. This CDR3 spans 15 amino acids. Germline V lookup: CDR1 SGHAT, CDR2 FQNNGV. The ends lost 1 base at V and 6 bases at J; junction bases unmatched: 4. The CDR3 loop is CASSLGSSGANEQFF. CDR3 DNA: TGTGCCAGCAGCTTAGGTTCTAGCGGGGCCAATGAGCAGTTCTTC.

The V gene is TRBV7-2, the J gene TRBJ2-3; unclear D gene. The V end lost 3 bases, the J end lost 6 bases, and 10 bases lay between the germline ends. The CDR3 length is 13 residues. The germline V gene encodes CDR1 SGHTA and CDR2 FQGNSA. The CDR3: CASSLYFGDTQYF. In DNA, the CDR3 is TGTGCCAGCAGCTTGTACTTCGGGGATACGCAGTATTTT.

In its sample, this clonotype was seen a few times. The V call is TRBV13, the J call TRBJ1-4, with 8 bases aligning to TRBD1. Per the germline V gene, CDR1 is PRHDT and CDR2 is FYEKMQ (reference sequence). The CDR3 has 13 residues. V gave up 5 bases and J gave up 7 bases; unmatched junction bases: 3. CDR3 DNA sequence: TGTGCCAGCAGCGTGACAGGGGTTGAAAAACTGTTTTTT. It codes for CASSVTGVEKLFF.

This clonotype was counted only a few times. The rearrangement links TRBV4-1 to TRBJ2-1, with TRBD2 as a possible D gene (5 bases). The CDR3 extends over 15 amino acids. The V end was cut by 5 bases, the J end by 7 bases, with 18 bases between. Germline V CDR1 and CDR2: MGHRA, YSYEKL. The CDR3 region has the DNA TGCGCCAGCAGCTCAGAGCCGCTTGGAGGAAATGAGCAGTTCTTC. Translated, it gives CASSSEPLGGNEQFF.

This clonotype was recorded many times. The chain carries TRBV14 and TRBJ2-3; 7 positions match TRBD1. From germline, CDR1 is SGHDN and CDR2 FVKESK. The CDR3 is 16 amino acids. Trimming at V came to 4 bases and at J to 2 bases, leaving 9 bases not matched to a gene. CDR3 DNA sequence: TGTGCCAGCAGCCGAAGGGACAGAGACCCCACAGATACGCAGTATTTT. Translation: CASSRRDRDPTDTQYF.

The table lists this clonotype with many counts. This chain links TRBV10-3 with TRBJ2-3; TRBD1 agrees at 8 bases. Germline V gene sequence: CDR1 ENHRY, CDR2 SYGVKD. The CDR3 loop spans 14 amino acids. J gave up 5 bases and V 6 bases, and 7 bases lay outside the gene matches. In nucleotides, the CDR3 is TGTGCCATCAGCGGACAGGGCGATGGAGATACGCAGTATTTT. Protein product: CAISGQGDGDTQYF.